This is a list of T cell receptor beta chains from one sample in a study of OX40 agonist ivuxolimab in advanced cancers. Sequencing used immunoSEQ multiplex PCR; TCRdb keeps in-frame clones, though not all of them. The table shows approximately 82,000 clones, with 75% to 90% occurring only once. Source: CD4+ or CD8+ T cells sorted from blood, taken in a trial of the OX40 agonist ivuxolimab. These receptors originate from an adult with an advanced solid tumor such as melanoma, head and neck, liver or kidney cancer. Each CDR3 is given with its conserved first and last residue. A D gene is named only where the DNA matches it firmly. Not every row has a clone size; where given, it reads once, few, many or a size class.

clone size,V gene,D gene,J gene,CDR3 protein,CDR3 DNA
.,TRBV28,.,TRBJ1-2,CASSTYQGTLNYGYTF,TGTGCCAGCAGTACCTATCAGGGGACCCTTAACTATGGCTACACCTTC
.,TRBV28,.,TRBJ2-7,CASSFTRGWVYEQYF,TGTGCCAGCAGTTTCACCCGGGGCTGGGTCTACGAGCAGTACTTC
.,TRBV14,.,TRBJ2-1,CASSPWGGRSVHNEQFF,TGTGCCAGCAGCCCGTGGGGGGGGCGTAGCGTCCACAATGAGCAGTTCTTC
.,TRBV21-1,.,TRBJ1-2,CASSRDRDYGYTF,TGTGCCAGCAGCAGGGACAGGGACTATGGCTACACCTTC
.,TRBV7-2,.,TRBJ1-1,CASSLDNAGGTEAFF,TGTGCCAGCAGCTTAGATAATGCGGGGGGTACTGAAGCTTTCTTT
.,TRBV7-9,.,TRBJ1-1,CASSLRTEAFF,TGTGCCAGCTCCCTTCGCACTGAAGCTTTCTTT
.,TRBV5-4,.,TRBJ2-3,CASSGGPYTDTQYF,TGTGCCAGCAGCGGTGGGCCCTACACAGATACGCAGTATTTT
.,TRBV15,TRBD1,TRBJ1-5,CATSRDPGGGQPQHF,TGTGCCACCAGCAGAGATCCAGGGGGGGGTCAGCCCCAGCATTTT
.,TRBV2,TRBD1,TRBJ2-7,CASMKIGTGFSYEQYF,TGTGCCAGCATGAAGATAGGGACAGGGTTCTCCTACGAGCAGTACTTC
.,TRBV5-8,TRBD1,TRBJ1-6,CASITGDSYNSPLHF,TGTGCCAGCATCACAGGGGATTCCTATAATTCACCCCTCCACTTT
.,TRBV5-4,TRBD1,TRBJ2-7,CASSPRGVTGTYEQYF,TGTGCCAGCAGCCCACGAGGGGTGACAGGGACCTACGAGCAGTACTTC
few,TRBV11-2,.,TRBJ1-2,CASSLESAANYGYTF,TGTGCCAGCAGCTTAGAGAGCGCTGCCAACTATGGCTACACCTTC
few,TRBV5-1,TRBD2,TRBJ2-3,CASSLDGTSGSSTDTQYF,TGCGCCAGCAGCTTGGATGGGACTAGCGGTTCTAGCACAGATACGCAGTATTTT
.,TRBV5-1,.,TRBJ2-1,CASSLEASSYNEQFF,TGCGCCAGCAGCCTGGAGGCCAGTTCCTACAATGAGCAGTTCTTC
.,TRBV5-6,TRBD1,TRBJ1-3,CASSFTGGSGNTIYF,TGTGCCAGCAGCTTCACAGGGGGCTCTGGAAACACCATATATTTT
.,TRBV7-6,.,TRBJ2-1,CASSALGDNEQFF,TGTGCCAGCAGCGCACTCGGAGACAATGAGCAGTTCTTC
.,TRBV28,.,TRBJ2-7,CASTDGISYEQYF,TGTGCCAGCACAGACGGCATCTCCTACGAGCAGTACTTC
.,TRBV4-3,.,TRBJ1-1,CASSSGTGLLVTEAFF,TGCGCCAGCAGCTCAGGGACCGGACTCCTGGTCACTGAAGCTTTCTTT
.,TRBV19,.,TRBJ2-4,CASSIWVFVKNIQYF,TGTGCCAGTAGTATCTGGGTTTTCGTCAAAAACATTCAGTACTTC
.,TRBV5-1,.,TRBJ2-3,CASSLAGTDTQYF,TGCGCCAGCAGCTTGGCGGGCACAGATACGCAGTATTTT
.,TRBV15,.,TRBJ1-2,CATRKGVGGYTF,TGTGCCACCCGAAAGGGGGTGGGTGGCTACACCTTC
once,TRBV7-9,.,TRBJ1-4,CASSFENEKLFF,TGTGCCAGCAGCTTTGAGAATGAAAAACTGTTTTTT
.,TRBV5-5,.,TRBJ2-1,CASSPDLSSYNEQFF,TGTGCCAGCAGCCCGGACTTGAGCTCCTACAATGAGCAGTTCTTC
.,TRBV28,.,TRBJ2-1,CASNIIYNEQFF,TGTGCCAGCAACATTATCTACAATGAGCAGTTCTTC
.,TRBV7-2,TRBD2,TRBJ2-3,CASSPRLAGSTDTQYF,TGTGCCAGCAGCCCTAGACTAGCGGGGAGCACAGATACGCAGTATTTT
.,TRBV2,.,TRBJ1-2,CASSDGSYMGYTF,TGTGCCAGCAGTGACGGGAGTTATATGGGCTACACCTTC
.,TRBV4-2,.,TRBJ1-2,CASSLWSGDYGYTF,TGTGCCAGCAGCTTGTGGTCAGGGGACTATGGCTACACCTTC
once,TRBV4-3,.,TRBJ1-4,CASSRQPGVPNEKLFF,TGCGCCAGCAGCCGGCAACCGGGGGTACCTAATGAAAAACTGTTTTTT
once,TRBV7-2,TRBD1,TRBJ2-2,CASSSQGLDTGELFF,TGTGCCAGCAGCTCACAGGGGCTGGACACCGGGGAGCTGTTTTTT
few,TRBV6-5,.,TRBJ1-2,CASSYVSNYGYTF,TGTGCCAGCAGCTACGTATCTAACTATGGCTACACCTTC
few,TRBV5-4,TRBD1,TRBJ1-6,CASSLASQGDNSPLHF,TGTGCCAGCAGCTTGGCCAGTCAGGGGGATAATTCACCCCTCCACTTT
.,TRBV7-9,TRBD2,TRBJ2-3,CASSFKRGLGTDTQYF,TGTGCCAGCAGCTTCAAGCGGGGTCTGGGCACAGATACGCAGTATTTT
.,TRBV5-1,TRBD1,TRBJ2-7,CASSREGQGFPYEQYF,TGCGCCAGCAGCCGAGAGGGACAGGGGTTCCCGTACGAGCAGTACTTC
.,TRBV7-9,.,TRBJ2-1,CASSGKDGYNEQFF,TGTGCCAGCAGCGGAAAGGACGGCTACAATGAGCAGTTCTTC
.,TRBV6-1,.,TRBJ1-2,CASSETGHGYTF,TGTGCCAGCAGTGAAACTGGGCATGGCTACACCTTC
.,TRBV19,.,TRBJ1-6,CASSIRQGNSPLHF,TGTGCCAGTAGTATCCGGCAGGGAAATTCACCCCTCCACTTT
.,TRBV30,.,TRBJ2-6,CAWSQYSGANVLTF,TGTGCCTGGAGCCAGTACTCTGGGGCCAACGTCCTGACTTTC
few,TRBV2,.,TRBJ2-2,CASRGGTGELFF,TGTGCCAGCAGAGGGGGGACCGGGGAGCTGTTTTTT
.,TRBV28,.,TRBJ1-2,CASSLGRGPNYGYTF,TGTGCCAGCAGTTTAGGGAGGGGACCGAACTATGGCTACACCTTC
.,TRBV19,TRBD2,TRBJ2-6,CASSIDRTVQRGRGANVLTF,TGTGCCAGTAGTATAGATCGGACAGTCCAGCGGGGGAGAGGGGCCAACGTCCTGACTTTC
.,TRBV30,.,TRBJ1-2,CAWSVGSGYTF,TGTGCCTGGAGTGTCGGTTCTGGCTACACCTTC
.,TRBV7-2,.,TRBJ1-6,CASSLLLAGNSPLHF,TGTGCCAGCAGCTTACTGCTGGCAGGGAATTCACCCCTCCACTTT
few,TRBV18,TRBD1,TRBJ2-1,CASSPTDREHEQFF,TGTGCCAGCTCACCCACGGACAGGGAGCATGAGCAGTTCTTC
.,TRBV6-1,TRBD2,TRBJ2-2,CASHTGRGNTGELFF,TGTGCCAGCCATACTGGGAGGGGTAACACCGGGGAGCTGTTTTTT
.,TRBV5-1,.,TRBJ2-1,CASSLYGGAVSSYNEQFF,TGCGCCAGCAGCTTGTATGGGGGGGCGGTGAGCTCCTACAATGAGCAGTTCTTC
few,TRBV6-5,.,TRBJ1-4,CASSYQTNYEKLFF,TGTGCCAGCAGTTATCAGACAAATTATGAAAAACTGTTTTTT
.,TRBV6-1,TRBD2,TRBJ2-3,CASSVERGGDTQYF,TGTGCCAGCAGTGTGGAGCGGGGTGGGGATACGCAGTATTTT
.,TRBV6-5,.,TRBJ1-2,CASSYYRIYGYTF,TGTGCCAGCAGTTACTACAGGATCTATGGCTACACCTTC
.,TRBV5-1,.,TRBJ1-1,CASSSYTGNTEAFF,TGCGCCAGCAGCAGCTATACAGGGAACACTGAAGCTTTCTTT
.,TRBV7-6,.,TRBJ1-2,CASSLGSGRARSMGYGYTF,TGTGCCAGCAGCTTAGGGTCGGGCAGGGCCAGGAGTATGGGCTATGGCTACACCTTC
.,TRBV2,TRBD1,TRBJ1-6,CASTRQGAGSPLHF,TGTGCCAGCACCCGACAGGGGGCCGGTTCACCCCTCCACTTT
.,TRBV10-3,.,TRBJ2-3,CAITGEQGRTDTQYF,TGTGCCATCACCGGGGAGCAGGGGCGCACAGATACGCAGTATTTT